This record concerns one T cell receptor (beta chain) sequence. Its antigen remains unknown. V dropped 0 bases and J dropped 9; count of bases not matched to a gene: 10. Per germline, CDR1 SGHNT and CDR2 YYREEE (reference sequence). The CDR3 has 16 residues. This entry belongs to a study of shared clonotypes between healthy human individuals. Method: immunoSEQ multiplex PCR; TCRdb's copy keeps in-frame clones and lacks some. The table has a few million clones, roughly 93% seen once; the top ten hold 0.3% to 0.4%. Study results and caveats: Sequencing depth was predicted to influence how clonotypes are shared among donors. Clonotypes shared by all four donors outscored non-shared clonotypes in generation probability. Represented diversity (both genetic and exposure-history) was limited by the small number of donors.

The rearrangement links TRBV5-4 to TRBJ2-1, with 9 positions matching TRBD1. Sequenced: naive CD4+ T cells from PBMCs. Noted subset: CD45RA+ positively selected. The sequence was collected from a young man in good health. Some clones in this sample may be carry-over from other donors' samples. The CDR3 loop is CASSLARGQGISEQFF. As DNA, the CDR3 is TGTGCCAGCAGCTTGGCCCGGGGACAGGGTATAAGTGAGCAGTTCTTC.